The next 4 T cell receptor beta chains were all read from a single sample in a study of blood T cells in healthy people across ages (dated by TCRdb to the mid-2010s). The library came from 5' RACE. These reads were obtained on an Illumina HiSeq 2500. A second roughly 6 to 12 cycle PCR used a sample-barcoded 5' primer and a J-beta primer mix. TCRdb reprocessing: public reads trimmed at Q25 with fastp, clones called with MiXCR, in-frame beta chains kept. Rows with one shared CDR3 protein collapse into an entry with the most common genes and DNA. The sample includes hundreds of thousands of distinct CDR3 sequences, with more than 20% observed a single time. The top ten hold 3.5% to 4% of the sample. The specimen was blood. Receptors were obtained from a man between 65 and 85 years old in good health.

This clonotype was picked up a small number of times. The chain joins TRBV6-4 to TRBJ2-5; the match to TRBD1 covers 12 bases. CDR1 and CDR2 from the germline V gene are MRHNA and SNTAGT. V was pared by 7 bases and J by 2 bases, with 5 bases of the junction left unmatched. This CDR3 comprises 15 residues. This CDR3 is CASKGDRGPQETQYF. The CDR3 DNA reads as TGTGCCAGCAAGGGGGACAGGGGGCCTCAAGAGACCCAGTACTTC.

The V and J genes are TRBV27 and TRBJ2-4; D might be TRBD1 (6 bases). Trimming removed 5 bases at V and 3 bases at J, with 8 bases between. Germline assignment: CDR1 MNHEY and CDR2 SMNVEV (reference sequence). CDR3 length: 13 amino acids. The CDR3 protein is CASSRGNKNIQYF. In DNA, the CDR3 is TGTGCCAGCAGTAGGGGGAACAAAAACATTCAGTACTTC.

This clonotype was seen only a few times. The chain has TRBV2 and TRBJ2-2; D not certain. Trimming took off 6 bases at V and 3 bases at J, with 17 bases between the two ends. Germline V gene data show CDR1 as SNHLY and CDR2 as FYNNEI. The length of the CDR3 is 16 residues. The CDR3 here is CASSDGRTPDTGELFF. In DNA form, the CDR3 reads TGTGCCAGCAGCGATGGGCGTACCCCCGACACCGGGGAGCTGTTTTTT.

CDR3 protein: CASSLGLNSEQFF. The CDR3 bases are TGCGCCAGCAGCTTGGGACTAAACAGTGAGCAGTTCTTC. The V call is TRBV5-1, the J call TRBJ2-5, with a possible D match to TRBD2 (5 bases). The J call may not be correct, given that the DNA end is closer to TRBJ2-1. Germline V CDR1 and CDR2: SGHRS, YFSETQ. The CDR3 consists of 13 residues.